The 24 T cell receptor beta chains presented below share a single source sample, sequenced in a study of human T cells and chemical hapten exposure. TCRdb reanalysed the RACE reads using MiXCR and keeps one entry per CDR3 protein. Of over 55,000 distinct CDR3 sequences listed, more than 9.5% were seen once; the top ten hold approximately 1.5%. The sample's time point: patch test 3, about 24 weeks after DPC sensitization. Treatment: therapeutic diphenylcyclopropenone sensitization with weekly scalp DPC. This sample comprised whole blood, obtained in connection with sensitization to the hapten diphenylcyclopropenone (DPC). All receptors derive from a woman between 50 and 59 years old with alopecia areata. Some clones in this sample may be carry-over from other donors' samples.

This clonotype has only a few counts. This chain links TRBV20-1 with TRBJ2-3, with 9 bases matching TRBD2. This CDR3 region has 15 residues. Germline CDR1 DFQATT, CDR2 SNEGSKA (reference sequence). V shed 0 bases, J shed 2 bases, and the junction held 3 bases outside the gene matches. CDR3 coding DNA: TGCAGTGCTAGAGATTCTAGCGGGGACACAGATACGCAGTATTTT. This gives the protein CSARDSSGDTDTQYF.

This clonotype was counted at least ten times. The chain combines TRBV27 with TRBJ2-7, with D possibly being TRBD1 or TRBD2 (5 bases each). The CDR3 length is 13 residues. The germline CDR1 and CDR2 sequences are MNHEY and SMNVEV (reference sequence). Between the trimmed V and J ends, which lost 6 bases and 3 bases, there was a span of 12 bases. Written as DNA, the CDR3 is TGTGCCAGCAGCCCCTTTGGGGGCTACGAGCAGTACTTC. Protein sequence: CASSPFGGYEQYF.

This clonotype occurred many times. The chain carries TRBV4-3 and TRBJ2-3, with TRBD2 matching 10 bases. This CDR3 comprises 17 residues. Looked up from germline, CDR1 is LGHNA and CDR2 is YSLEER. Trimming at V came to 1 base and at J to 2 bases, leaving 6 bases not matched to a gene. CDR3 sequence: CASSQAPSGGVTDTQYF. The CDR3 bases are TGCGCCAGCAGCCAAGCCCCTAGCGGGGGTGTCACAGATACGCAGTATTTT.

This clonotype was counted many times. This rearrangement joins TRBV5-4 to TRBJ1-1; 9 bases map to TRBD1. Per the germline V gene, CDR1 is SGHNT and CDR2 is YYREEE (reference sequence). V gave up 5 bases and J gave up 4 bases; unmatched junction bases: 3. This CDR3 comprises 13 residues. CDR3 in amino acids: CASRTGGFTEAFF. CDR3 coding DNA: TGTGCCAGCAGAACAGGGGGCTTCACTGAAGCTTTCTTT.

This clonotype was found many times. V gene TRBV7-9 combines with J gene TRBJ2-5; D not resolved. Trimming removed 1 base at V and 6 bases at J, with 0 bases between. Germline V lookup: CDR1 SEHNR, CDR2 FQNEAQ (reference sequence). The CDR3 contains 10 residues. CDR3 DNA: TGTGCCAGCAGCTTAGAGACCCAGTACTTC. Encoded protein: CASSLETQYF.

This clonotype was seen many times. The chain combines TRBV20-1 with TRBJ1-2; 8 bases fit TRBD1. The V and J ends lost 5 bases and 7 bases, in that order; junction bases with no gene match: 9. CDR3 length equals 13 residues. Germline values: CDR1 DFQATT, CDR2 SNEGSKA (reference sequence). The CDR3 is CSAAGQVASGYTF. The CDR3 bases are TGCAGTGCTGCGGGACAGGTGGCCAGTGGCTACACCTTC.

This clonotype was observed a few times. The rearrangement links TRBV6-5 to TRBJ1-6; the match to TRBD1 covers 8 bases. Germline CDR1 MNHEY, CDR2 SVGAGI. The trim removed 2 bases at V and 5 bases at J, leaving 8 bases unmatched. The CDR3 runs 17 residues. This CDR3 reads CASSYAGQGAHNSPLHF. CDR3 sequence (DNA): TGTGCCAGCAGTTACGCAGGACAGGGTGCCCATAATTCACCCCTCCACTTT.

The chain joins TRBV5-1 to TRBJ2-7; 8 bases are a match to TRBD1. The CDR3 covers 14 residues. Germline V CDR1 and CDR2: SGHRS, YFSETQ. Trimming at V came to 3 bases and at J to 1 base, leaving 3 bases not matched to a gene. CDR3 DNA: TGCGCCAGCAGCTCCGGGACAGGTTCCTACGAGCAGTACTTC. Its protein product is CASSSGTGSYEQYF.

In its sample, this clonotype was seen many times. The chain is built from TRBV7-7 and TRBJ2-1; 9 bases agree with TRBD1. This CDR3 spans 16 amino acids. CDR1 is SSHAT and CDR2 is FNYEAQ in the germline V gene (reference sequence). After removal of 3 bases from V and 7 bases from J, the junction contained 10 bases not matched to a gene. CDR3 DNA sequence: TGTGCCAGCAGCTTGGGGGTAGGCGGACAGGGGAATGAGCAGTTCTTC. Protein sequence: CASSLGVGGQGNEQFF.

This clonotype was observed many times. CDR3 coding DNA: TGTGCCAGCAGTCCAGAAGGTCGAAAACTGTTTTTT. This sequence encodes CASSPEGRKLFF. This rearrangement joins TRBV6-5 to TRBJ1-4, with D uncertain. The germline V gene has CDR1 MNHEY and CDR2 SVGAGI. The CDR3 loop spans 12 amino acids. Trimming cost V 5 bases and J 10 bases, with 11 bases left between them.

This chain uses TRBV7-9 with TRBJ1-6; D gene uncertain. V lost 1 base and J lost 10, with 11 bases in between. The CDR3 covers 14 residues. CDR1 and CDR2 (germline): SEHNR, FQNEAQ (reference sequence). In DNA form, the CDR3 reads TGTGCCAGCAGCTTAGGTGGCAGAGGATCACCCCTCCACTTT. Amino acid sequence: CASSLGGRGSPLHF.

The chain joins TRBV6-1 to TRBJ1-1; tentative D call: TRBD1 (6 bases). CDR3 length equals 13 residues. V gave up 4 bases and J gave up 4 bases, with 10 bases separating them. The germline V gene has CDR1 MNHNS and CDR2 SASEGT. CDR3 protein: CASSGDILTEAFF. CDR3 nucleotide sequence: TGTGCCAGCAGTGGGGACATCCTCACTGAAGCTTTCTTT.

This clonotype was seen a handful of times. The CDR3 DNA sequence: TGTGCCAGCAGTAAACCTGATTGGAATCTAGCGGCGGATACGCAGTATTTT. As protein: CASSKPDWNLAADTQYF. The rearrangement joins TRBV6-2 or TRBV6-3 to TRBJ2-3; 7 bases are shared with TRBD2. This CDR3 has 17 amino acids. J was trimmed by 6 bases and V by 5 bases; bases with no gene match: 17. The germline CDR1 and CDR2 sequences are MNHEY and SVGEGT.

In this sample, this clonotype turned up many times. The chain links TRBV19 to TRBJ1-5; D might be TRBD1 (5 bases). The CDR3 is 14 amino acids. The V end lost 4 bases, the J end lost 3 bases, and 10 bases lay between the germline ends. Germline-derived CDR1 and CDR2 are LNHDA and SQIVND (reference sequence). CDR3 loop: CASSTRGTNQPQHF. The CDR3 nucleotides are TGTGCCAGTAGTACCAGAGGGACCAATCAGCCCCAGCATTTT.

This clonotype has at least ten counts. The chain links TRBV7-2 to TRBJ1-6, with D possibly TRBD1 on 5 matching bases. Trimming removed 1 base at V and 8 bases at J, with 9 bases between. Germline CDR1 reads SGHTA; CDR2 reads FQGNSA. CDR3 length equals 14 residues. CDR3 sequence reads: CASSLGTLDSPLHF. The CDR3 nucleotides are TGTGCCAGCAGCTTAGGGACACTCGATTCACCCCTCCACTTT.

This clonotype was counted a few times. The chain recombines TRBV5-4 with TRBJ1-2; TRBD1 aligns across 9 bases. Germline CDR1 reads SGHNT; CDR2 reads YYREEE (reference sequence). Unmatched junction bases numbered 11, after V lost 4 bases and J lost 4 bases. The CDR3 length is 16 residues. The CDR3 here is CASSVTGGLGSYGYTF. CDR3 DNA sequence: TGTGCCAGCAGCGTAACAGGGGGCCTGGGCTCCTATGGCTACACCTTC.

This chain joins TRBV5-5 and TRBJ1-1; weak D call: TRBD1 (5 bases). This CDR3 contains 15 residues. The germline CDR1 and CDR2 sequences are SGHKS and YYEKEE (reference sequence). The V end lost 1 base, the J end lost 1 base, and 11 bases lay between the germline ends. For the CDR3, the DNA is TGTGCCAGCAGCTTGAGGGGACGGTGGAACACTGAAGCTTTCTTT. Residues: CASSLRGRWNTEAFF.

This clonotype was picked up many times. This rearrangement joins TRBV6-5 to TRBJ1-1; D is uncertain. Trimming pared 2 bases from V and 3 bases from J, leaving 7 bases between. Germline V gives CDR1 MNHEY, CDR2 SVGAGI. The CDR3 runs 13 residues. The CDR3: CASSYVGYTEAFF. In nucleotides, the CDR3 is TGTGCCAGCAGTTACGTCGGTTACACTGAAGCTTTCTTT.

Ten or more counts support this clonotype. The V and J genes are TRBV28 and TRBJ2-3; TRBD1 is a possible D gene (6 bases). The CDR3 has 16 residues. The germline gives CDR1 MDHEN, CDR2 SYDVKM. Trimming took 6 bases from V and 4 from J, leaving 20 bases between them. In DNA, the CDR3 is TGTGCCAGCAGCCTCAAACCGGGCAGGGGTCCAGATACGCAGTATTTT. The encoded protein is CASSLKPGRGPDTQYF.

This clonotype was counted at least ten times. The chain recombines TRBV10-1 with TRBJ2-5; 10 nucleotides agree with TRBD2. Germline V lookup: CDR1 WNHNN, CDR2 SYGVQD (reference sequence). The CDR3 is 14 residues long. V trimming: 9 bases; J trimming: 4 bases; junction bases outside the gene matches: 8. The CDR3 loop is CASGPRTSGETQYF. For the CDR3, the DNA is TGCGCCAGTGGACCTCGGACTAGCGGAGAGACCCAGTACTTC.

The chain carries TRBV7-9 and TRBJ1-4, with a weak D call TRBD1 (6 bases). CDR3 length equals 14 residues. Germline V lookup: CDR1 SEHNR, CDR2 FQNEAQ (reference sequence). The V gene lost 5 bases and the J gene lost 6 bases, with 13 bases spanning the gap. CDR3 sequence: CASSPQGYDEKLFF. DNA of the CDR3: TGTGCCAGCAGCCCCCAGGGGTATGATGAAAAACTGTTTTTT.

This sequence joins TRBV3-1 and TRBJ1-1; TRBD1 aligns across 7 bases. V lost 0 bases, J lost 1 base, and 8 bases stayed unmatched. The germline V gene encodes CDR1 LGHDT and CDR2 YNNKEL (reference sequence). The CDR3 contains 17 residues. The chain's CDR3 is CASSQEKRGPANTEAFF. The CDR3 DNA sequence: TGTGCCAGCAGCCAAGAGAAAAGGGGGCCTGCGAACACTGAAGCTTTCTTT.

There are many counts of this clonotype. The chain is built from TRBV6-2 or TRBV6-3 and TRBJ1-5, with 7 nucleotides matching TRBD1. J gave up 3 bases and V 2 bases, and 7 bases lay outside the gene matches. The germline V gene has CDR1 MNHEY and CDR2 SVGEGT. This CDR3 is built from 16 residues. CDR3 in DNA: TGTGCCAGCAGTTACGGGACAGTGTCCCTCAATCAGCCCCAGCATTTT. It translates to CASSYGTVSLNQPQHF.

This clonotype showed up many times. The chain employs TRBV5-4 and TRBJ1-1; a weak D match, TRBD1 (6 bases). Germline V gives CDR1 SGHNT, CDR2 YYREEE (reference sequence). This CDR3 has 14 amino acids. Trimming shortened V by 0 bases and J by 0 bases, and 6 bases separated the two germline ends. The CDR3 protein is CASSLGGLNTEAFF. The DNA of the CDR3 is TGTGCCAGCAGCTTGGGGGGGCTGAACACTGAAGCTTTCTTT.